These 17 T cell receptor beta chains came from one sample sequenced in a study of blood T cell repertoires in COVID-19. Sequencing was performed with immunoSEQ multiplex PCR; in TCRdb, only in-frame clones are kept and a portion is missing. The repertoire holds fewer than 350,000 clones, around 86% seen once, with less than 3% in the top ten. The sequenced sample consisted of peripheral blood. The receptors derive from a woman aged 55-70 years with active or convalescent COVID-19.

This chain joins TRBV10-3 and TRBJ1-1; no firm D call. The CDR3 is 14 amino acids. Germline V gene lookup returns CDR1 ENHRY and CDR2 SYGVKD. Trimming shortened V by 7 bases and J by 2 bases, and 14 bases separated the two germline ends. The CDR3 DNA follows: TGTGCCATCAAAGGAGGCCGGGATAACACTGAAGCTTTCTTT. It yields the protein CAIKGGRDNTEAFF.

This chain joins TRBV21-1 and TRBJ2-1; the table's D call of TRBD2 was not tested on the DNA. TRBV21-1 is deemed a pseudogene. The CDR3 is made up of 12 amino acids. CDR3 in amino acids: CASSLTGTGWFF. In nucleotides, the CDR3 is TGTGCCAGCAGCCTAACCGGGACTGGTTGGTTCTTC.

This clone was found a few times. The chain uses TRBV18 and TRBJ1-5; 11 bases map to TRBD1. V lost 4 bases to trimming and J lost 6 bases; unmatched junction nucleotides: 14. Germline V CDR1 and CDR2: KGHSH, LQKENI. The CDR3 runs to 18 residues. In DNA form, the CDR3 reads TGTGCCAGCTCACAGGCGACCGGACAGGGGGCAGGAATTCAGCCCCAGCATTTT. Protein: CASSQATGQGAGIQPQHF.

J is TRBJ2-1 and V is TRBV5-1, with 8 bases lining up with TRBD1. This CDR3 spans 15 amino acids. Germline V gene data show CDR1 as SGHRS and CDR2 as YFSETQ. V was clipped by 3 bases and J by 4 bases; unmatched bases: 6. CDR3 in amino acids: CASSSGQGRYNEQFF. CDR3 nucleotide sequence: TGCGCCAGCAGCTCCGGACAGGGAAGATACAATGAGCAGTTCTTC.

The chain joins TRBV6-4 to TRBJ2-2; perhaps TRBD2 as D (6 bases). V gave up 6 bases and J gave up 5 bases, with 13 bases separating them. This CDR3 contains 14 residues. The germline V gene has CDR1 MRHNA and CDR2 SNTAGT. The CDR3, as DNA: TGTGCCAGCAGAGGGGAGGCGGGAACCGGGGAGCTGTTTTTT. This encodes CASRGEAGTGELFF.

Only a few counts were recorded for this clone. In nucleotides, the CDR3 is TGTGCCAGCAGCGCACATACAGGGGGCCTTGAAGCTTTCTTT. It specifies CASSAHTGGLEAFF. The chain has TRBV3-1 (or the pseudogene TRBV3-2) and TRBJ1-1; 9 nucleotides match TRBD1. The CDR3 contains 14 residues. From germline, CDR1 is LGHDT and CDR2 YNNKEL (reference sequence). V was clipped by 5 bases and J by 7 bases; unmatched bases: 8.

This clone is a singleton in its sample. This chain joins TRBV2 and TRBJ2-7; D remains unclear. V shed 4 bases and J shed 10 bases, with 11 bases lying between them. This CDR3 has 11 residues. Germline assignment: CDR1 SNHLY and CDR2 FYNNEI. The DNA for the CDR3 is TGTGCCAGCAGTGTGGCCGGAGTCCAGTACTTC. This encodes CASSVAGVQYF.

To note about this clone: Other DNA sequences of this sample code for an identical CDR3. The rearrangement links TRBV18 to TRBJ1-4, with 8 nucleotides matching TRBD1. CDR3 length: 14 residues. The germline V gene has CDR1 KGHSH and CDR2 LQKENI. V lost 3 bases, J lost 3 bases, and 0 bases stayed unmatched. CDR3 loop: CASSPGQANEKLFF. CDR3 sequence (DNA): TGTGCCAGCTCACCGGGACAGGCTAATGAAAAACTGTTTTTT.

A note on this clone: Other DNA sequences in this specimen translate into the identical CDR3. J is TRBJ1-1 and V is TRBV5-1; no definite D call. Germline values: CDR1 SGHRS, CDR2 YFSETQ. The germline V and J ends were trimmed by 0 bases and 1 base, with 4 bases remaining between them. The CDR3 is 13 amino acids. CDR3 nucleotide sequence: TGCGCCAGCAGCTTGGGCGGGAACACTGAAGCTTTCTTT. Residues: CASSLGGNTEAFF.

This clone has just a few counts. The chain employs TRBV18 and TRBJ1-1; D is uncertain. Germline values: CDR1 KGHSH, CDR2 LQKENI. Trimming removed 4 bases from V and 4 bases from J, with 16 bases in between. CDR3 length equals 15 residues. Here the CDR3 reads CASSRSNGGGTEAFF. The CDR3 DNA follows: TGTGCCAGCTCACGGTCAAACGGCGGCGGCACTGAAGCTTTCTTT.

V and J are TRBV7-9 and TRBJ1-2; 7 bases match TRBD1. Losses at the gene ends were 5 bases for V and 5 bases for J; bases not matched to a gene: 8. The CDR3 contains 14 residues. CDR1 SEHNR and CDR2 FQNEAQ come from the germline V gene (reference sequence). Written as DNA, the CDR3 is TGTGCCAGCAGCAACAGGGGCCCGGTATATGGCTACACCTTC. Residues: CASSNRGPVYGYTF.

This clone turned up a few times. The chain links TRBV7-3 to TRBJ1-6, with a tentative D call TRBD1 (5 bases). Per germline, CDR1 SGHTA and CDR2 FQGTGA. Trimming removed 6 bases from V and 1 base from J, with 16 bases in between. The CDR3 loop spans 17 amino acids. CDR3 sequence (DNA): TGTGCCAGCAGTCTAGACCCAGGGAAGTCCTATAATTCACCCCTCCACTTT. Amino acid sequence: CASSLDPGKSYNSPLHF.

The DNA for the CDR3 is TGTGCCAGCTCTCCCGTCGGGGACTATGGCTACACCTTC. This encodes CASSPVGDYGYTF. The chain recombines TRBV18 with TRBJ1-2; D call uncertain. Germline V gives CDR1 KGHSH, CDR2 LQKENI. Trimming removed 6 bases at V and 3 bases at J, with 11 bases between. This CDR3 is built from 13 residues.

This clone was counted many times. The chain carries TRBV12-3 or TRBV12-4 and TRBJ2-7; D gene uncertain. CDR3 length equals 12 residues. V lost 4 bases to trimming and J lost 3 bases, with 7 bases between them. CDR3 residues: CASSSWSYEQYF. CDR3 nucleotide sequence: TGTGCCAGCAGTTCCTGGAGCTACGAGCAGTACTTC.

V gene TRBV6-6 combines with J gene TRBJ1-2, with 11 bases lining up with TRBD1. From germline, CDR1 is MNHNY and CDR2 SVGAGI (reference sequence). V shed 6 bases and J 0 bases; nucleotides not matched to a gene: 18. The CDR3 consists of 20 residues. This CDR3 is CASSRPGTGGRGDTNYGYTF. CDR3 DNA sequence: TGTGCCAGCAGCCGACCCGGGACAGGGGGGAGGGGTGATACTAACTATGGCTACACCTTC.

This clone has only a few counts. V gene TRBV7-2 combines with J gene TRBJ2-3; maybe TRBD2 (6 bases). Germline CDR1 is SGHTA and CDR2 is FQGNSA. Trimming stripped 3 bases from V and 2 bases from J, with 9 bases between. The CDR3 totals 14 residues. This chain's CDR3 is CASSLGLNTDTQYF. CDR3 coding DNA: TGTGCCAGCAGCTTGGGACTTAACACAGATACGCAGTATTTT.

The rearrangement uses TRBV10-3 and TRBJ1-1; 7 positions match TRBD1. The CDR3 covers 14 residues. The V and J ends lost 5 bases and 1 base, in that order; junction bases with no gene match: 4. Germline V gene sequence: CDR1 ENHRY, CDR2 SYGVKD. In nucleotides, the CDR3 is TGTGCCATCAGTCGACAGGGACCGAACACTGAAGCTTTCTTT. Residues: CAISRQGPNTEAFF.